A selection of T cell receptor beta chains follows, all from one sample in a study of a mutant IDH1 vaccine in newly diagnosed glioma. Method: immunoSEQ multiplex PCR; TCRdb's copy keeps in-frame clones and lacks some. The sample carries 60,000 to 75,000 clones, about four fifths recorded once. The specimen comprised peripheral blood mononuclear cells (PBMCs), sampled from a glioma patient treated with radiotherapy, temozolomide or both. All receptors derive from a woman between 18 and 29 years old with glioma. Some clones in this sample may be carry-over from other donors' samples. Each CDR3 is given with its conserved first and last residue. The D gene is left open where the match is weak. The size of a clone is reported for some rows only, either as once, few or many, or as a class for expanded clones.

d_gene,abundance,j_gene,v_gene,CDR3aa,CDR3nt
-,-,TRBJ2-7,TRBV6-5,CASSRDNSYEQYF,TGTGCCAGCAGCCGGGACAACTCCTACGAGCAGTACTTC
TRBD1,-,TRBJ2-7,TRBV27,CASSLYPGQGYEQYF,TGTGCCAGCAGTCTTTACCCGGGACAGGGCTACGAGCAGTACTTC
-,-,TRBJ1-1,TRBV10-3,CAISEGGGNTEAFF,TGTGCCATCAGTGAGGGGGGAGGGAACACTGAAGCTTTCTTT
-,once,TRBJ1-2,TRBV19,CASSIAGPFPGYGYTF,TGTGCCAGTAGTATCGCTGGACCTTTCCCCGGCTATGGCTACACCTTC
TRBD1,-,TRBJ2-4,TRBV7-3,CASSQDRAGGIQYF,TGTGCCAGCAGCCAAGACAGGGCTGGGGGCATTCAGTACTTC
-,-,TRBJ1-6,TRBV27,CALPTGYRSPLHF,TGTGCCTTACCCACCGGGTATCGATCACCCCTCCACTTT
-,-,TRBJ2-6,TRBV2,CASSDSRPGANVLTF,TGTGCCAGCAGTGACTCCAGGCCTGGGGCCAACGTCCTGACTTTC
-,-,TRBJ2-3,TRBV15,CATSREEQGIDTQYF,TGTGCCACCAGCAGAGAGGAGCAGGGAATAGATACGCAGTATTTT
TRBD1,-,TRBJ1-1,TRBV14,CASSLGQGATEAFF,TGTGCCAGCAGCCTGGGACAGGGGGCAACTGAAGCTTTCTTT
-,-,TRBJ1-1,TRBV10-1,CASSERGKNTEAFF,TGCGCCAGCAGTGAGAGGGGAAAGAACACTGAAGCTTTCTTT
TRBD1,-,TRBJ2-3,TRBV5-1,CASSLTGDLRTDTQYF,TGCGCCAGCAGTCTGACAGGGGACTTACGCACAGATACGCAGTATTTT
TRBD2,-,TRBJ2-1,TRBV6-5,CASSPGTSPLNEQFF,TGTGCCAGCAGCCCCGGGACTAGCCCCCTGAATGAGCAGTTCTTC
-,-,TRBJ1-1,TRBV10-3,CAISLIRDTKRGTEAFF,TGTGCCATCAGTCTTATTCGGGACACCAAAAGGGGTACTGAAGCTTTCTTT
-,-,TRBJ1-1,TRBV2,CAGWTPLNTEAFF,TGTGCCGGCTGGACACCTTTGAACACTGAAGCTTTCTTT
TRBD1,-,TRBJ1-2,TRBV19,CASSARDRTNYGYTF,TGTGCCAGTAGTGCCCGGGACAGAACTAACTATGGCTACACCTTC
-,-,TRBJ2-3,TRBV5-1,CASSLGQDSLDTQYF,TGCGCCAGCAGCTTGGGACAGGATTCTCTCGATACGCAGTATTTT
-,-,TRBJ1-4,TRBV7-2,CASSRTVFNEKLFF,TGTGCCAGCAGCCGGACAGTCTTTAATGAAAAACTGTTTTTT
-,-,TRBJ2-7,TRBV19,CASSILPRKSSYEQYF,TGTGCCAGTAGTATATTGCCTCGGAAGAGCTCCTACGAGCAGTACTTC
TRBD1,-,TRBJ1-2,TRBV9,CASSPTGQGLYGYTF,TGTGCCAGCAGCCCCACCGGACAGGGCCTCTATGGCTACACCTTC
-,-,TRBJ1-5,TRBV6-5,CASSPHEDPNQPQHF,TGTGCCAGCAGCCCCCATGAGGATCCTAATCAGCCCCAGCATTTT
-,-,TRBJ1-1,TRBV21-1,CASSTGGGVNTEAFF,TGTGCCAGCAGCACAGGAGGAGGGGTGAACACTGAAGCTTTCTTT
TRBD2,-,TRBJ2-1,TRBV4-3,CASSQDRESRGYYNEQFF,TGCGCCAGCAGCCAAGATAGAGAGTCGCGGGGGTACTACAATGAGCAGTTCTTC
-,once,TRBJ2-7,TRBV11-1,CASSGSSFSYEQYF,TGTGCCAGCAGCGGGAGTTCCTTCTCCTACGAGCAGTACTTC
TRBD1,few,TRBJ1-2,TRBV29-1,CSVGQGPYGYTF,TGCAGCGTAGGACAGGGACCCTATGGCTACACCTTC
-,-,TRBJ1-1,TRBV27,CASSMTTDRLNTEAFF,TGTGCCAGCAGTATGACCACCGACAGGCTGAACACTGAAGCTTTCTTT
-,-,TRBJ2-4,TRBV7-8,CASSLRGANIQYF,TGTGCCAGCAGCTTACGCGGGGCGAACATTCAGTACTTC
-,-,TRBJ2-7,TRBV9,CASSVEGTPTGEQYF,TGTGCCAGCAGCGTAGAAGGTACCCCCACTGGGGAGCAGTACTTC
TRBD1,-,TRBJ1-4,TRBV2,CASKGQLNEKLFF,TGTGCCAGCAAGGGACAGCTTAATGAAAAACTGTTTTTT
-,once,TRBJ2-3,TRBV7-2,CASSLGGQFTQYF,TGTGCCAGCAGCTTAGGGGGACAATTTACGCAGTATTTT
TRBD1,-,TRBJ1-1,TRBV5-1,CASSLEAGGAFF,TGCGCCAGCAGCTTGGAAGCAGGGGGAGCTTTCTTT
TRBD2,-,TRBJ2-1,TRBV4-2,CASRTSGSYNEQFF,TGTGCCAGCAGGACTAGCGGTTCCTACAATGAGCAGTTCTTC
-,-,TRBJ1-2,TRBV10-2,CASSESRGNYGYTF,TGCGCCAGCAGTGAGTCGAGGGGGAACTATGGCTACACCTTC
-,-,TRBJ1-1,TRBV5-1,CASSLAGSGGAFF,TGCGCCAGCAGCTTGGCAGGGTCCGGCGGAGCTTTCTTT
TRBD1,-,TRBJ2-1,TRBV14,CASSRGQGAVGAYNEQFF,TGTGCCAGCAGCCGTGGACAGGGGGCAGTCGGGGCCTACAATGAGCAGTTCTTC
-,once,TRBJ2-7,TRBV5-4,CASSFGYEQYF,TGTGCCAGCAGCTTTGGGTACGAGCAGTACTTC
-,-,TRBJ2-1,TRBV7-9,CASAPGRSKDEQFF,TGTGCCAGCGCCCCGGGCAGGTCGAAAGATGAGCAGTTCTTC
TRBD1,-,TRBJ2-2,TRBV18,CASSPAGTGFAGELFF,TGTGCCAGCTCACCAGCTGGGACAGGGTTCGCCGGGGAGCTGTTTTTT
-,-,TRBJ2-1,TRBV6-1,CASPIVGGHYNEQFF,TGTGCCAGTCCCATAGTGGGGGGTCACTACAATGAGCAGTTCTTC
-,-,TRBJ1-1,TRBV6-5,CASSYGGEAFF,TGTGCCAGCAGTTATGGGGGCGAAGCTTTCTTT
TRBD1,-,TRBJ2-7,TRBV6-9,CASSYLSLDRVREQYF,TGTGCCAGCAGTTATCTTTCGCTCGACAGGGTGAGGGAGCAGTACTTC
TRBD1,-,TRBJ2-2,TRBV5-1,CASSLERTGNGELFF,TGCGCCAGCAGCTTGGAGAGGACAGGGAACGGGGAGCTGTTTTTT
TRBD1,-,TRBJ1-2,TRBV30,CAWFRTGNGYTF,TGTGCCTGGTTCAGGACAGGGAACGGCTACACCTTC